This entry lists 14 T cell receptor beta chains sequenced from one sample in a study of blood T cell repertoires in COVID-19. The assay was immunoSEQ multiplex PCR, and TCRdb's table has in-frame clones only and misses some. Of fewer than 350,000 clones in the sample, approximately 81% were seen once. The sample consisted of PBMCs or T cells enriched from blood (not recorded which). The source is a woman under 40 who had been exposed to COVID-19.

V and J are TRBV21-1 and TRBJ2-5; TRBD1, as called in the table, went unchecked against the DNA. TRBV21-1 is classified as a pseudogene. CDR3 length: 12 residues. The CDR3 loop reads CASSKGAETQYF. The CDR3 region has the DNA TGTGCCAGCAGCAAGGGGGCGGAGACCCAGTACTTC.

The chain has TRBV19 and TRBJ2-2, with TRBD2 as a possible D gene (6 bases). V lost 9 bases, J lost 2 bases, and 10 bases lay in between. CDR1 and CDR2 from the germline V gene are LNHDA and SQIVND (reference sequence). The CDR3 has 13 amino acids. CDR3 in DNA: TGTGCCAGCTGGGACTTAAACACCGGGGAGCTGTTTTTT. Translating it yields CASWDLNTGELFF. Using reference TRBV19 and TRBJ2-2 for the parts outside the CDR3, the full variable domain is DGGITQSPKYLFRKEGQNVTLSCEQNLNHDAMYWYRQDPGQGLRLIYYSQIVNDFQKGDIAEGYSVSREKKESFPLTVTSAQKNPTAFYLCASWDLNTGELFFGEGSRLTVL.

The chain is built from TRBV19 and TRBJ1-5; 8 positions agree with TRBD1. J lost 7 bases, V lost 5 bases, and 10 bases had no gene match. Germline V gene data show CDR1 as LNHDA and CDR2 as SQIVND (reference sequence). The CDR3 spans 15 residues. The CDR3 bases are TGTGCCAGTAGTGGACAGGGAGGCAACTTGCAGCCCCAGCATTTT. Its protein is CASSGQGGNLQPQHF. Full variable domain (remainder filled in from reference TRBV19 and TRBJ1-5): DGGITQSPKYLFRKEGQNVTLSCEQNLNHDAMYWYRQDPGQGLRLIYYSQIVNDFQKGDIAEGYSVSREKKESFPLTVTSAQKNPTAFYLCASSGQGGNLQPQHFGDGTRLSIL.

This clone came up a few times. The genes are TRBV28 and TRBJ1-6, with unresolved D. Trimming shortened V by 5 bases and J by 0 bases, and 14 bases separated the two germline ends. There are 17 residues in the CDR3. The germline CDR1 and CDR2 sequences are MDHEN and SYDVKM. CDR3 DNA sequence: TGTGCCAGCAGTAACCTCCTCGGGATCTCCTATAATTCACCCCTCCACTTT. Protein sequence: CASSNLLGISYNSPLHF.

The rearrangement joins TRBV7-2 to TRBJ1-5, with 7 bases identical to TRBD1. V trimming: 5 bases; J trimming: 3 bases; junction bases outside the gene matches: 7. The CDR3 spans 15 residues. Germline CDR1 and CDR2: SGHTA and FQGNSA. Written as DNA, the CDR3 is TGTGCCAGCAGCCTTGACAGGGCTAACAATCAGCCCCAGCATTTT. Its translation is CASSLDRANNQPQHF.

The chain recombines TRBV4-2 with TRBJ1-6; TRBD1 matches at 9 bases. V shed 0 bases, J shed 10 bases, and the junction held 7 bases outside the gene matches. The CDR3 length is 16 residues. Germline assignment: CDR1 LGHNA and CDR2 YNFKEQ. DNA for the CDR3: TGTGCCAGCAGCCAAGATGAGGGACAGGGAGGGTCACCCCTCCACTTT. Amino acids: CASSQDEGQGGSPLHF.

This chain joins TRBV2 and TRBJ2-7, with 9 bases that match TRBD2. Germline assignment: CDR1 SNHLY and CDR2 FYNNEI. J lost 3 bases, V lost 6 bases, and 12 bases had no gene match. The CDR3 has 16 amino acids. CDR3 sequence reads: CASRFGGGGVHYEQYF. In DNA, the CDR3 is TGTGCCAGCAGATTCGGTGGCGGGGGGGTCCACTACGAGCAGTACTTC.

The CDR3 nucleotides are TGTGCCAGCAGTACCGGGGGAACAGGGGCGCAGTTCTTC. This codes for CASSTGGTGAQFF. This chain links TRBV9 with TRBJ2-1; D may be TRBD1 (7 bases). This CDR3 spans 13 amino acids. Germline assignment: CDR1 SGDLS and CDR2 YYNGEE. Trimming stripped 5 bases from V and 12 bases from J, with 18 bases between. Full variable domain (remainder filled in from reference TRBV9 and TRBJ2-1): DSGVTQTPKHLITATGQRVTLRCSPRSGDLSVYWYQQSLDQGLQFLIQYYNGEERAKGNILERFSAQQFPDLHSELNLSSLELGDSALYFCASSTGGTGAQFFGPGTRLTVL.

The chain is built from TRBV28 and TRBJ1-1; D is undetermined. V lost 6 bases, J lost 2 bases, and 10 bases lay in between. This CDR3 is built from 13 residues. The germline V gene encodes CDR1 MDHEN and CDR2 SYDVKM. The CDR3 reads CASSPLRNTEAFF. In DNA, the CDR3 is TGTGCCAGCAGCCCGTTGAGAAACACTGAAGCTTTCTTT.

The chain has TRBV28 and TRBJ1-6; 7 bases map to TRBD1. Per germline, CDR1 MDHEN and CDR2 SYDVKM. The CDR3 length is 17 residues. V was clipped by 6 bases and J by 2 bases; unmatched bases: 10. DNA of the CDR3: TGTGCCAGCAGCCCCAAGAGGGGGCTAACCTATAATTCACCCCTCCACTTT. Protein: CASSPKRGLTYNSPLHF. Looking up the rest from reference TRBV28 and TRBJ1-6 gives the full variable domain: DVKVTQSSRYLVKRTGEKVFLECVQDMDHENMFWYRQDPGLGLRLIYFSYDVKMKEKGDIPEGYSVSREKKERFSLILESASTNQTSMYLCASSPKRGLTYNSPLHFGNGTRLTVT.

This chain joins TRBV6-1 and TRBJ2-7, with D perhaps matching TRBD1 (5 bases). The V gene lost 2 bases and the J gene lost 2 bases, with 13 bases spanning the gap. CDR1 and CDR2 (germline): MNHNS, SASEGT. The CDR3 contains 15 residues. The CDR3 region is CASSENPARAYEQYF. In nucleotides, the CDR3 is TGTGCCAGCAGTGAAAACCCCGCCAGGGCCTACGAGCAGTACTTC.

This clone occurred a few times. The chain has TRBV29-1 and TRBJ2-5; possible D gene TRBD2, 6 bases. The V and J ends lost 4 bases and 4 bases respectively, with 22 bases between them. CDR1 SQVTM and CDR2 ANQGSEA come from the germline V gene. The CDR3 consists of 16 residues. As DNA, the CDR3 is TGCAGCGTTGGGGGGGTGGACGGTGCGGTCGGAGAGACCCAGTACTTC. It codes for CSVGGVDGAVGETQYF. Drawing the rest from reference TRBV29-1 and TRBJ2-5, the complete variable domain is SAVISQKPSRDICQRGTSLTIQCQVDSQVTMMFWYRQQPGQSLTLIATANQGSEATYESGFVIDKFPISRPNLTFSTLTVSNMSPEDSSIYLCSVGGVDGAVGETQYFGPGTRLLVL.

CDR3 DNA sequence: TGTGCCAGCAGCGCCGGGACAGGGATCGAGCAGTACTTC. Amino acids: CASSAGTGIEQYF. The rearrangement joins TRBV9 to TRBJ2-7; 9 nucleotides match TRBD1. Germline loops: CDR1 SGDLS, CDR2 YYNGEE. CDR3 length: 13 amino acids. V was clipped by 3 bases and J by 6 bases; unmatched bases: 4.

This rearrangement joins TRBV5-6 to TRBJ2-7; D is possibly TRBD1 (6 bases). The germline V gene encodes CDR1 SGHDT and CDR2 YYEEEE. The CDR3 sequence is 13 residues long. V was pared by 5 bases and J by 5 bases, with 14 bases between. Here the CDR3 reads CASSFGTSHEQYF. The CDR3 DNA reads TGTGCCAGCAGTTTCGGGACATCCCACGAGCAGTACTTC.